The clone carrying this T cell receptor (beta chain) was picked up one time. This entry belongs to a study of blood T cell repertoires in COVID-19. At the level of the study: Italy, Spain and the United States were the sources of the convalescent and acute COVID-19 samples.

Per the original data handling: Counts of nucleated cells, estimated from reference gene primer amplification, were obtained. Profiling relied on immunoSEQ multiplex PCR, and the TCRdb table lists in-frame clones only, not all of them. The V and J calls and clone size were taken over from that table, and D and trimming were inferred from the DNA. The table has about 330,000 clones, 85% to 90% seen once. CDR3 length: 15 amino acids. Germline loops: CDR1 SEHNR, CDR2 FQNEAQ (reference sequence). Trimming removed 1 base from V and 3 bases from J, with 12 bases in between. This TCR derives from a woman aged 45-65 years with active or convalescent COVID-19. Sample: peripheral blood. The V and J genes are TRBV7-9 and TRBJ2-5; no reliable D call. Written as DNA, the CDR3 is TGTGCCAGCAGCTTAGGGGCCTGGATGGAAGAGACCCAGTACTTC. The encoded protein is CASSLGAWMEETQYF.